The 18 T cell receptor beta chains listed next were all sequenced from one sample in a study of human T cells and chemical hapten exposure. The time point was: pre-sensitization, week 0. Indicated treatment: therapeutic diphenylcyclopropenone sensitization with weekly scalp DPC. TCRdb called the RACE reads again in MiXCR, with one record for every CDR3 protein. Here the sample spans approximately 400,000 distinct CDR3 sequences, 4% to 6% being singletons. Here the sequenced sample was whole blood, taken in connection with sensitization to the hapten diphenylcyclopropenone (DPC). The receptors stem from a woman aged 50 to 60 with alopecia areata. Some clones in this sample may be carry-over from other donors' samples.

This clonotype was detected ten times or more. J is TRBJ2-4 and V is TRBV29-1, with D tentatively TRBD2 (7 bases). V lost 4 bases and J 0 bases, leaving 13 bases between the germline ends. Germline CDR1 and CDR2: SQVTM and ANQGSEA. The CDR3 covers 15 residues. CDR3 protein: CSVVGGPIAKNIQYF. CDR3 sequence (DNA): TGCAGCGTTGTGGGGGGGCCGATAGCCAAAAACATTCAGTACTTC.

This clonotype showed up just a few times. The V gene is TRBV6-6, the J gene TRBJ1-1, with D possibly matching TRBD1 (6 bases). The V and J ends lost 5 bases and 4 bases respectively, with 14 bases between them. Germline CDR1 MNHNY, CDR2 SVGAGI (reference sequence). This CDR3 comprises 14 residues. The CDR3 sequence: CASSTQSTGTEAFF. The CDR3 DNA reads TGTGCCAGCAGTACCCAGTCGACAGGCACTGAAGCTTTCTTT.

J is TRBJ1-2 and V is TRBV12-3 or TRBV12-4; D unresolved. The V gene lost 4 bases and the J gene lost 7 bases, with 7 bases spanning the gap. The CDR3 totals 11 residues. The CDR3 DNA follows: TGTGCCAGCAGTTCCCCTGTTGGCTACACCTTC. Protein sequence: CASSSPVGYTF.

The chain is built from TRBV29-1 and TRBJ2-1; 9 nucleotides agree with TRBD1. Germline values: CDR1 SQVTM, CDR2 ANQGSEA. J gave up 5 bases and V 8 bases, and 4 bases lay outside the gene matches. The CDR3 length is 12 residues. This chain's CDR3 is CSPRTGDNEQFF. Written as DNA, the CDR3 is TGCAGCCCACGGACAGGGGACAATGAGCAGTTCTTC.

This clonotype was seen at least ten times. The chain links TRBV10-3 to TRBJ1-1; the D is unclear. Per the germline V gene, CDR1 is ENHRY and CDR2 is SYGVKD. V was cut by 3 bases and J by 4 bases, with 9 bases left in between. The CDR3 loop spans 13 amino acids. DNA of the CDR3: TGTGCCATCAGTGACCCCGACGGCACTGAAGCTTTCTTT. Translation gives CAISDPDGTEAFF.

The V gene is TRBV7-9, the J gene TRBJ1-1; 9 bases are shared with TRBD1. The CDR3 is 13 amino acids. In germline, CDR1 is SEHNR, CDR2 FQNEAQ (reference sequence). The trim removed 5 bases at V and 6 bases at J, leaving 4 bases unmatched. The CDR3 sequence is CASSPQGAAEAFF. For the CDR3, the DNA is TGTGCCAGCAGCCCACAGGGGGCGGCTGAAGCTTTCTTT.

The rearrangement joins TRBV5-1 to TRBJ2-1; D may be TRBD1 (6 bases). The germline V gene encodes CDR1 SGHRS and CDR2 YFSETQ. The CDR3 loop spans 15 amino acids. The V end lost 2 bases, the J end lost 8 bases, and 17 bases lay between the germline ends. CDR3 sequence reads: CASSLGQPEYDEQFF. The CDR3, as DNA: TGCGCCAGCAGCTTAGGACAGCCAGAGTACGATGAGCAGTTCTTC.

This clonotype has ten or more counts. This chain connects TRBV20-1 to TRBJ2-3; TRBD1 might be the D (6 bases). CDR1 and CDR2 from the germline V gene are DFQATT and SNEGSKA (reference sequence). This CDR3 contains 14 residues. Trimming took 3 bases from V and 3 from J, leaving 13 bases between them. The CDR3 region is CSASGQGMTDTQYF. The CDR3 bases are TGCAGTGCTAGTGGGCAGGGGATGACAGATACGCAGTATTTT.

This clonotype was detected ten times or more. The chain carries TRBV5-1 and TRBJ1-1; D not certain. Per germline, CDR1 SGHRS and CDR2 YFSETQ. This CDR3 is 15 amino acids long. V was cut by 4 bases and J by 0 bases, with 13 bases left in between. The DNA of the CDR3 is TGCGCCAGCAGCCTGCTCGACCCCATGAACACTGAAGCTTTCTTT. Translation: CASSLLDPMNTEAFF.

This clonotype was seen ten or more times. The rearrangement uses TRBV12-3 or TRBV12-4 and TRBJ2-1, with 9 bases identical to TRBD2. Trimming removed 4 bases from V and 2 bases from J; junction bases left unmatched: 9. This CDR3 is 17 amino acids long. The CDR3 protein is CASSSPSRGGTYNEQFF. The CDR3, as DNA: TGTGCCAGCAGTTCCCCTTCGCGGGGGGGCACCTACAATGAGCAGTTCTTC.

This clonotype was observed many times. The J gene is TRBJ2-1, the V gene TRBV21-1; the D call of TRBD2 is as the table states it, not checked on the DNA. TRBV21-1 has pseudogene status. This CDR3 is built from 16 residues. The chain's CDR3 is CASSKWRGGRGDEQFF. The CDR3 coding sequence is TGTGCCAGCAGCAAATGGCGGGGGGGCCGAGGTGATGAGCAGTTCTTC.

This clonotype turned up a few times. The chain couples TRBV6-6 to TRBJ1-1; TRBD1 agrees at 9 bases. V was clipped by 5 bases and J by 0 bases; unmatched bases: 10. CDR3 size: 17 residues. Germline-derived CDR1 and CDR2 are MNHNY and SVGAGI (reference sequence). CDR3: CASSQFGTGKMNTEAFF. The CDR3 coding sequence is TGTGCCAGCAGTCAATTTGGGACAGGGAAGATGAACACTGAAGCTTTCTTT.

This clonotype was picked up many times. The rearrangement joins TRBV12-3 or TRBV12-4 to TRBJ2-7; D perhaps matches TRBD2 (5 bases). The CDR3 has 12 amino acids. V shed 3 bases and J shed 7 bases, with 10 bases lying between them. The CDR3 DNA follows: TGTGCCAGCAGTTTGTTCTCGGGGGAGCAGTACTTC. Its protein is CASSLFSGEQYF.

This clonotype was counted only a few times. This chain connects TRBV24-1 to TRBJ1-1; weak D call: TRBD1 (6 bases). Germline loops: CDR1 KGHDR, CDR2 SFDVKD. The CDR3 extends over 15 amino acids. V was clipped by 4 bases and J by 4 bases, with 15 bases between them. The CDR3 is CATSDPKQGGTEAFF. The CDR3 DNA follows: TGTGCCACCAGTGACCCTAAACAGGGTGGCACTGAAGCTTTCTTT.

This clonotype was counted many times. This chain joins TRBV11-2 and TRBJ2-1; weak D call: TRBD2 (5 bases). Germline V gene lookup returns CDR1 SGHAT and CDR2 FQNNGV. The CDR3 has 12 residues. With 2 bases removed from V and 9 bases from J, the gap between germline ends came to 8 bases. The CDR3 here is CASSLKSGEQFF. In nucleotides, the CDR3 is TGTGCCAGCAGCTTAAAGAGCGGTGAGCAGTTCTTC.

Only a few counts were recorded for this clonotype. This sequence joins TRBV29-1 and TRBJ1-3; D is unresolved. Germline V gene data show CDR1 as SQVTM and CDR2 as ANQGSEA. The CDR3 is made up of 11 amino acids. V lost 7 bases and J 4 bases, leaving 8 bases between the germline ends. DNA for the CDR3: TGCAGCGGATCCCAGGGAAACACCATATATTTT. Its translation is CSGSQGNTIYF.

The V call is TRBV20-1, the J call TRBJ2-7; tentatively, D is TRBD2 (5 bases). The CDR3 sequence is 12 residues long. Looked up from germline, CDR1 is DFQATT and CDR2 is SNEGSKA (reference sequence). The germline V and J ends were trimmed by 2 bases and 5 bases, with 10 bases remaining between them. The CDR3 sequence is CSARRGPDEQYF. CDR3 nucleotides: TGCAGTGCTAGAAGAGGGCCTGACGAGCAGTACTTC.

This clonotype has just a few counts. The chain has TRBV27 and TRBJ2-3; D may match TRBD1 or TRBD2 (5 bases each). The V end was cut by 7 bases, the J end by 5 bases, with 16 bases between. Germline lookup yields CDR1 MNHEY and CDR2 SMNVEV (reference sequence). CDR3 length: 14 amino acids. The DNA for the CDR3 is TGTGCCAGCATCTTAGGGGTAGGAGGAGATACGCAGTATTTT. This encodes CASILGVGGDTQYF.